The 32 T cell receptor beta chains reported below all come from one sample, sequenced in a study of blood T cell repertoires in COVID-19. The repertoire was sequenced with immunoSEQ multiplex PCR; TCRdb's copy has only in-frame clones and lacks some. The sample holds tens of thousands of clones, approximately 85% seen once. The sequenced material came from peripheral blood. The receptor set was obtained from a man aged 50 to 60 with acute or convalescent COVID-19.

The chain links TRBV28 to TRBJ1-5; D is perhaps TRBD1 (6 bases). V was pared by 4 bases and J by 0 bases, with 16 bases between. The germline gives CDR1 MDHEN, CDR2 SYDVKM. CDR3 size: 17 residues. The CDR3 sequence: CASSSTPGHSSNQPQHF. The CDR3 nucleotides are TGTGCCAGCAGTTCCACACCGGGACATTCTAGCAATCAGCCCCAGCATTTT.

This chain links TRBV27 with TRBJ1-2; no reliable D call. The CDR3 covers 13 residues. The germline V and J ends were trimmed by 4 bases and 1 base, with 7 bases remaining between them. Germline loops: CDR1 MNHEY, CDR2 SMNVEV (reference sequence). The CDR3 DNA sequence: TGTGCCAGCAGTTACGGGGTTAACTATGGCTACACCTTC. It codes for CASSYGVNYGYTF.

This rearrangement joins TRBV7-9 to TRBJ1-2, with 8 bases fitting TRBD1. Losses at the gene ends were 3 bases for V and 8 bases for J; bases not matched to a gene: 8. The V gene's germline CDR1 is SEHNR and CDR2 FQNEAQ (reference sequence). The CDR3 covers 14 residues. The CDR3 region has the DNA TGTGCCAGCAGCTTGGACAGGGTATTATTCGGCTACACCTTC. This gives the protein CASSLDRVLFGYTF.

The chain is built from TRBV5-1 and TRBJ1-2, with D possibly matching TRBD1 (6 bases). V was trimmed by 3 bases and J by 8 bases, leaving 17 bases between them. This CDR3 region has 14 residues. Germline CDR1 SGHRS, CDR2 YFSETQ. This CDR3 is CASSSLNRDGGYTF. In nucleotides, the CDR3 is TGCGCCAGCAGCTCGCTAAACAGGGATGGGGGCTACACCTTC.

This sequence joins TRBV19 and TRBJ2-3; 13 nucleotides agree with TRBD2. Germline CDR1 is LNHDA and CDR2 is SQIVND (reference sequence). The V segment lost 0 bases and the J segment 3 bases; nucleotides outside the gene matches: 15. The CDR3 runs to 21 residues. CDR3 DNA sequence: TGTGCCAGTAGTATAGAGGGGAATAGGACTAGCGGGGGTTCGATGACAGATACGCAGTATTTT. Encoded protein: CASSIEGNRTSGGSMTDTQYF.

This clone was seen a single time. This chain uses TRBV3-1 (or the pseudogene TRBV3-2) with TRBJ2-2; D might be TRBD2 (5 bases). The V and J ends lost 1 base and 6 bases respectively, with 21 bases between them. Germline CDR1 is LGHDT and CDR2 is YNNKEL (reference sequence). The CDR3 loop spans 18 amino acids. The CDR3 loop reads CASSQGGLADLGSGELFF. Written as DNA, the CDR3 is TGTGCCAGCAGCCAAGGAGGGCTAGCAGACCTCGGGTCCGGGGAGCTGTTTTTT.

The chain carries TRBV7-9 and TRBJ2-2, with D possibly matching TRBD1 (5 bases). The V and J ends lost 2 bases and 5 bases respectively, with 12 bases between them. There are 15 residues in the CDR3. The germline V gene encodes CDR1 SEHNR and CDR2 FQNEAQ (reference sequence). The CDR3 reads CASSLRAAGTGELFF. CDR3 nucleotides: TGTGCCAGCAGCTTACGAGCCGCAGGGACCGGGGAGCTGTTTTTT.

Only one count was recorded for this clone. V gene TRBV9 combines with J gene TRBJ1-3, with 10 bases identical to TRBD1. From germline, CDR1 is SGDLS and CDR2 YYNGEE. The CDR3 has 19 amino acids. The trim removed 4 bases at V and 0 bases at J, leaving 13 bases unmatched. The CDR3 DNA sequence: TGTGCCAGCAGCCCGGGGACAGGGGAGAAGGTACGCTCTGGAAACACCATATATTTT. It is translated as CASSPGTGEKVRSGNTIYF.

The V and J genes are TRBV5-4 and TRBJ2-6, with D possibly TRBD2 on 6 matching bases. Trimming removed 5 bases from V and 0 bases from J, with 15 bases in between. The CDR3 sequence is 17 residues long. Germline CDR1 is SGHNT and CDR2 is YYREEE (reference sequence). CDR3 bases: TGTGCCAGCAGGCCCCCGGGAGCCCTCTCTGGGGCCAACGTCCTGACTTTC. This encodes CASRPPGALSGANVLTF.

The genes are TRBV6-5 and TRBJ1-1, with D perhaps matching TRBD1 (6 bases). There are 14 residues in the CDR3. Per the germline V gene, CDR1 is MNHEY and CDR2 is SVGAGI. V was pared by 4 bases and J by 3 bases, with 12 bases between. The DNA for the CDR3 is TGTGCCAGCAGTTTAGGGGGTTTGGACACTGAAGCTTTCTTT. Amino acids: CASSLGGLDTEAFF.

The V call is TRBV6-5, the J call TRBJ1-5; 7 nucleotides agree with TRBD1. After removal of 6 bases from V and 3 bases from J, the junction contained 8 bases not matched to a gene. This CDR3 is built from 15 residues. Per the germline V gene, CDR1 is MNHEY and CDR2 is SVGAGI. The CDR3 nucleotides read TGTGCCAGCAGCCGCACGACAGGGAACAATCAGCCCCAGCATTTT. Its protein product is CASSRTTGNNQPQHF.

Comment on this clone: Relative to the germline gene, one junction end is altered; a read error may explain this. The CDR3 region has the DNA TGTGCCAGCTCCCCACCACAGGGGGCGAGTTCACCCCTCCACTTT. Amino acid sequence: CASSPPQGASSPLHF. The V and J genes are TRBV18 and TRBJ1-6; 9 positions agree with TRBD1. This CDR3 has 15 residues. Germline V gene data show CDR1 as KGHSH and CDR2 as LQKENI.

This chain uses TRBV27 with TRBJ1-2; TRBD1 is a possible D gene (6 bases). The V end lost 0 bases, the J end lost 5 bases, and 13 bases lay between the germline ends. Per germline, CDR1 MNHEY and CDR2 SMNVEV (reference sequence). This CDR3 has 15 residues. The CDR3 spells CASSLSVRGGYGYTF. The DNA for the CDR3 is TGTGCCAGCAGTTTATCGGTCAGGGGTGGATATGGCTACACCTTC.

This chain uses TRBV11-3 with TRBJ2-6, with D tentatively TRBD2 (6 bases). V was clipped by 3 bases and J by 2 bases, with 8 bases between them. The CDR3 sequence is 15 residues long. Germline CDR1 is SGHNT and CDR2 is YENEEA. The CDR3 DNA follows: TGTGCCAGCAGCTTGGGGGGACCTGGGGCCAACGTCCTGACTTTC. This sequence encodes CASSLGGPGANVLTF.

The genes are TRBV27 and TRBJ2-2; no definite D call. This CDR3 is built from 15 residues. Germline V gene data show CDR1 as MNHEY and CDR2 as SMNVEV (reference sequence). Trimming took off 5 bases at V and 0 bases at J, with 10 bases between the two ends. The CDR3 region has the DNA TGTGCCAGCAGTACCGTCCGGGCGAACACCGGGGAGCTGTTTTTT. It specifies CASSTVRANTGELFF.

The chain employs TRBV6-5 and TRBJ1-4, with 7 bases that match TRBD1. The V gene end was trimmed by 6 bases and the J gene end by 4 bases; junction bases not matched to a gene: 5. Looked up from germline, CDR1 is MNHEY and CDR2 is SVGAGI. The length of the CDR3 is 14 residues. CDR3 nucleotide sequence: TGTGCCAGCAGGGGGGACAGCCTTAATGAAAAACTGTTTTTT. Its protein is CASRGDSLNEKLFF.

This clone was counted once. The rearrangement joins TRBV5-5 to TRBJ2-1; TRBD1 is a possible D gene (6 bases). Germline CDR1 reads SGHKS; CDR2 reads YYEKEE (reference sequence). V lost 5 bases and J 0 bases, leaving 18 bases between the germline ends. This CDR3 is built from 17 residues. In DNA form, the CDR3 reads TGTGCCAGCAGGGAAGGTGGACAGACGAGCTCCTACAATGAGCAGTTCTTC. It is translated as CASREGGQTSSYNEQFF.

The chain recombines TRBV9 with TRBJ1-2; 11 bases are a match to TRBD1. The length of the CDR3 is 16 residues. After removal of 2 bases from V and 1 base from J, the junction contained 4 bases not matched to a gene. Germline V lookup: CDR1 SGDLS, CDR2 YYNGEE. The CDR3 here is CASSVGGTGGNYGYTF. In DNA form, the CDR3 reads TGTGCCAGCAGCGTGGGTGGGACAGGGGGTAACTATGGCTACACCTTC.

The rearrangement links TRBV3-1 (or the pseudogene TRBV3-2) to TRBJ2-5; D is possibly TRBD2 (6 bases). The CDR3 loop spans 18 amino acids. In germline, CDR1 is LGHDT, CDR2 YNNKEL (reference sequence). V lost 6 bases and J 5 bases, leaving 28 bases between the germline ends. The DNA for the CDR3 is TGTGCCAGCAGTCCAAGATCCGTGCGGGACGACCTGCGGGAGACCCAGTACTTC. Translating it yields CASSPRSVRDDLRETQYF.

The rearrangement joins TRBV10-3 to TRBJ1-3, with 9 bases aligning to TRBD1. The V segment lost 2 bases and the J segment 2 bases; nucleotides outside the gene matches: 4. This CDR3 has 16 residues. Looked up from germline, CDR1 is ENHRY and CDR2 is SYGVKD. In nucleotides, the CDR3 is TGTGCCATCAGTGAGACTACAGGGGGCCCTGGAAACACCATATATTTT. The encoded protein is CAISETTGGPGNTIYF.

The chain uses TRBV7-3 and TRBJ2-7; TRBD1 aligns across 9 bases. The CDR3 contains 16 residues. V dropped 4 bases and J dropped 4; count of bases not matched to a gene: 11. Looked up from germline, CDR1 is SGHTA and CDR2 is FQGTGA. CDR3 amino acids: CASSYPHRGPPYEQYF. The CDR3 bases are TGTGCCAGCAGCTACCCCCACAGGGGGCCTCCTTACGAGCAGTACTTC.

The chain is built from TRBV7-6 and TRBJ2-5, with D possibly being TRBD1 (6 bases). Germline V CDR1 and CDR2: SGHVS, FNYEAQ. Deletions cut 5 bases from V and 1 base from J, with 14 bases between. The CDR3 runs 15 residues. The CDR3 sequence is CASSPRPDSQETQYF. The CDR3 DNA is TGTGCCAGCAGCCCGAGACCGGACAGCCAAGAGACCCAGTACTTC.

The chain has TRBV25-1 and TRBJ1-2, with TRBD1 identical over 11 bases. The CDR3 runs to 14 residues. J was trimmed by 4 bases and V by 7 bases; bases with no gene match: 5. Germline CDR1 reads MGHDK; CDR2 reads SYGVNS. CDR3 nucleotides: TGTGCCAGCACCGGACAGGGGGCAAGCTATGGCTACACCTTC. The encoded protein is CASTGQGASYGYTF.

The gene calls are TRBV20-1 and TRBJ2-5, with 13 bases matching TRBD2. The CDR3 runs to 16 residues. Germline V gene sequence: CDR1 DFQATT, CDR2 SNEGSKA (reference sequence). J was trimmed by 2 bases and V by 6 bases; bases with no gene match: 9. CDR3 bases: TGCAGTGCAAGTACTAGCGGGGGGGCGGAGCAAGAGACCCAGTACTTC. It encodes CSASTSGGAEQETQYF.

Here the CDR3 reads CASSQLGKEQYF. For the CDR3, the DNA is TGTGCCAGCAGCCAACTAGGAAAAGAGCAGTACTTC. The chain uses TRBV11-1 and TRBJ2-7; tentatively, D is TRBD2 (5 bases). This CDR3 is built from 12 residues. The V end was cut by 5 bases, the J end by 7 bases, with 12 bases between. CDR1 and CDR2 (germline): SGHAT, FQDESV (reference sequence).

This chain uses TRBV5-6 with TRBJ1-1; possible D gene TRBD1, 5 bases. Trimming removed 0 bases at V and 6 bases at J, with 9 bases between. The CDR3 consists of 13 residues. Germline CDR1 SGHDT, CDR2 YYEEEE. DNA for the CDR3: TGTGCCAGCAGCTTGGCGGGAGGGGCTGAAGCTTTCTTT. Translated, it gives CASSLAGGAEAFF.

The J gene is TRBJ1-3, the V gene TRBV6-5, with D hard to call. Germline CDR1 is MNHEY and CDR2 is SVGAGI. V lost 2 bases and J 0 bases, leaving 11 bases between the germline ends. The CDR3 spans 16 residues. The CDR3 region has the DNA TGTGCCAGCAGTTACGTTAATCCCTTCTCTGGAAACACCATATATTTT. Its protein is CASSYVNPFSGNTIYF.

In this sample, this clone turned up once. CDR3 nucleotides: TGTGCCAGCAGCCTAGGGGGGGCTATGAACACTGAAGCTTTCTTT. It yields the protein CASSLGGAMNTEAFF. The chain links TRBV6-5 to TRBJ1-1; a weak D match, TRBD1 (6 bases). The CDR3 covers 15 residues. The ends were cut back, 6 bases at V and 0 bases at J, with 14 bases in the middle. Germline loops: CDR1 MNHEY, CDR2 SVGAGI.

The rearrangement links TRBV12-3 or TRBV12-4 to TRBJ2-5; TRBD2 is a possible D gene (6 bases). The V end was cut by 8 bases, the J end by 2 bases, with 12 bases between. The CDR3 contains 13 residues. CDR3 amino acids: CASGRLGQETQYF. The DNA for the CDR3 is TGTGCCAGCGGTCGACTAGGTCAAGAGACCCAGTACTTC.

Comments on this clone: Relative to the germline gene, one junction end is altered; a read error may explain this. CDR3 DNA: TGTGCCAGCAACCCGACAGAAACTGACTTC. Translating it yields CASNPTETDF. V and J are TRBV5-4 and TRBJ2-5; weak D call: TRBD1 (5 bases). Germline lookup yields CDR1 SGHNT and CDR2 YYREEE (reference sequence). The CDR3 is 10 residues long.

The V call is TRBV19, the J call TRBJ2-1; D may be TRBD1 (6 bases). With 2 bases removed from V and 0 bases from J, the gap between germline ends came to 8 bases. The germline CDR1 and CDR2 sequences are LNHDA and SQIVND (reference sequence). The CDR3 totals 15 residues. CDR3 residues: CASSITGSSYNEQFF. The CDR3 bases are TGTGCCAGTAGTATAACAGGGAGCTCCTACAATGAGCAGTTCTTC.

This clone was counted only a few times. V usage is TRBV24-1 and J usage is TRBJ2-5; TRBD1 aligns across 7 bases. V was pared by 7 bases and J by 6 bases, with 13 bases of the junction left unmatched. This CDR3 is 15 amino acids long. Germline CDR1 is KGHDR and CDR2 is SFDVKD. CDR3 coding DNA: TGTGCCACCAGCGAGACAGGGAGAGAGTGGAAGACCCAGTACTTC. Its protein product is CATSETGREWKTQYF.